This T cell receptor beta chain is drawn from a study of T cell responses to AZD1222 COVID-19 vaccine. Study observations and caveats: Mostly white British, mostly female donors; authors suggested clonal diversity may be underestimated. AZD1222 recipients seropositive at baseline numbered only five or six. Regions 160-218 and 743-854 held dominance among vaccine-associated CD4 TCRs, which spanned spike. Increased Spike-specific TCR breadth and depth were observed after two AZD1222 doses.

Only in-frame clones appear in the TCRdb table, and some are missing; sequencing was by immunoSEQ multiplex PCR. This table holds over 130,000 clones, about 90% found once. Of note for this clone: Antigen: not known.

This CDR3 has 13 residues. Germline-derived CDR1 and CDR2 are LNHDA and SQIVND (reference sequence). Trimming cost V 2 bases and J 1 base, with 5 bases left between them. This chain connects TRBV19 to TRBJ1-1; D remains unclear. This specimen consisted of peripheral blood, obtained 28 days after the second dose of the MenACWY control vaccine. The TCR sequence derives from an adult who received the MenACWY meningococcal vaccine as a control. CDR3 sequence: CASSIMANTEAFF. Written as DNA, the CDR3 is TGTGCCAGTAGTATAATGGCGAACACTGAAGCTTTCTTT.